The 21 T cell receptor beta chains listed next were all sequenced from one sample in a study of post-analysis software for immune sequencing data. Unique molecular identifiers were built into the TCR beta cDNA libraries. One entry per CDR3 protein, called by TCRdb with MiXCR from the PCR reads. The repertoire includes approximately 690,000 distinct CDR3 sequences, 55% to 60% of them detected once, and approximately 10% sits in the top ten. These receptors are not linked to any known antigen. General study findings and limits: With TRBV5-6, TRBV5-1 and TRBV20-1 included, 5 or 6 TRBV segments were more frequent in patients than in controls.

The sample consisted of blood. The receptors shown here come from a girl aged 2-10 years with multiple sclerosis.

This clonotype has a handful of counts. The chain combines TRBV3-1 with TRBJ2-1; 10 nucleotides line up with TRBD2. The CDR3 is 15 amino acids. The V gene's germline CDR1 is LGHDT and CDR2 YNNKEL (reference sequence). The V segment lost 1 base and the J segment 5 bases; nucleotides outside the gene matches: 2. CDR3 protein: CASSQGLAGDNEQFF. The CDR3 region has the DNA TGTGCCAGCAGCCAAGGTCTAGCGGGGGACAATGAGCAGTTCTTC.

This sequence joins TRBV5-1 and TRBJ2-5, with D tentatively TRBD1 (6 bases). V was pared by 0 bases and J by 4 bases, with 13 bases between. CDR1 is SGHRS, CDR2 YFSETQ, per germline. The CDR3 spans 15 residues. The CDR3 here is CASSLAQGWAETQYF. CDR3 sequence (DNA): TGCGCCAGCAGCTTGGCGCAGGGGTGGGCAGAGACCCAGTACTTC.

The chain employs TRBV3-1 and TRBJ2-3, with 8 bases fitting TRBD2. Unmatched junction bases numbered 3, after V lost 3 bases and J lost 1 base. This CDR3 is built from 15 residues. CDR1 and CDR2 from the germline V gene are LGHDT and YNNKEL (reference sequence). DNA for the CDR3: TGTGCCAGCAGCCAGGTTAGCGGGGGCACAGATACGCAGTATTTT. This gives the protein CASSQVSGGTDTQYF.

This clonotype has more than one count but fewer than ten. The CDR3 nucleotides read TGTGCCAGCAGTTACTCCGGGACACTTGGAGTGGCGGCCCCTGGAGGGGACATGAACACTGAAGCTTTCTTT. Its translation: CASSYSGTLGVAAPGGDMNTEAFF. The chain carries TRBV6-2 or TRBV6-3 and TRBJ1-1; TRBD1 is a possible D gene (6 bases). This CDR3 has 24 amino acids. V dropped 0 bases and J dropped 0 bases, with 35 bases sitting between them. CDR1 is MNHEY and CDR2 is SVGEGT in the germline V gene.

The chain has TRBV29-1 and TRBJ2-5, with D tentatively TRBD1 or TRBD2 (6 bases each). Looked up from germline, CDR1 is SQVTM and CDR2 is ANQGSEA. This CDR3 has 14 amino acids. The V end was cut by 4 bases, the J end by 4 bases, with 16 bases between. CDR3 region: CSVAGAEGIETQYF. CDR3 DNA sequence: TGCAGCGTTGCGGGGGCCGAAGGAATAGAGACCCAGTACTTC.

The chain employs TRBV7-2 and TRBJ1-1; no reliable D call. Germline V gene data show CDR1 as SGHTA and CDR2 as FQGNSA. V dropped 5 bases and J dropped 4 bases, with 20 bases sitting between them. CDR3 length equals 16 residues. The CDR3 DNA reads TGTGCCAGCAGCCGCCGGACCGGACCCTGGGGCACTGAAGCTTTCTTT. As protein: CASSRRTGPWGTEAFF.

CDR3 nucleotide sequence: TGCGCCAGCTGTCCGACAGGGGGACTGAGCGAGCAGTACTTC. Amino acid sequence: CASCPTGGLSEQYF. The chain combines TRBV5-1 with TRBJ2-5, with TRBD1 matching over 9 bases. The end of the DNA aligns better with TRBJ2-7, so the J call may be wrong. The germline gives CDR1 SGHRS, CDR2 YFSETQ. CDR3 size: 14 residues.

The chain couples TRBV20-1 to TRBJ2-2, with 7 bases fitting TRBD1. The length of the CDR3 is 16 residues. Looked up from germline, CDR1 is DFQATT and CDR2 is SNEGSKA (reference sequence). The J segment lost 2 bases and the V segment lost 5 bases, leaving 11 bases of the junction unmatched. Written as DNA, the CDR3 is TGCAGTGCTCTCCCCCTCGGGACAGCCAACACCGGGGAGCTGTTTTTT. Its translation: CSALPLGTANTGELFF.

The CDR3 is CAISSSGGSSYNEQFF. The CDR3 DNA follows: TGTGCCATCAGCTCTAGCGGGGGAAGCTCCTACAATGAGCAGTTCTTC. V gene TRBV10-3 combines with J gene TRBJ2-1; TRBD2 agrees at 10 bases. From germline, CDR1 is ENHRY and CDR2 SYGVKD. V lost 6 bases and J lost 0; bases outside the gene matches: 5. The CDR3 has 16 residues.

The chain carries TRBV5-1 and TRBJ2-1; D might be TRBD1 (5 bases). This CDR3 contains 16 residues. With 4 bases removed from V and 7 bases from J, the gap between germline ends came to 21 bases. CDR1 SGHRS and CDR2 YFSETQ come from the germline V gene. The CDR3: CASSPSRVQNANEQFF. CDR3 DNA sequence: TGCGCCAGCAGCCCGTCCAGGGTACAAAACGCTAATGAGCAGTTCTTC.

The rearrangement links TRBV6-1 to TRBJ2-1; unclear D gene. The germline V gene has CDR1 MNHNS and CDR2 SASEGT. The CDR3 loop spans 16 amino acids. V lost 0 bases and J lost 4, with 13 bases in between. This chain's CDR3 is CASSEARQATYNEQFF. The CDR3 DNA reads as TGTGCCAGCAGTGAAGCGCGGCAGGCGACATACAATGAGCAGTTCTTC.

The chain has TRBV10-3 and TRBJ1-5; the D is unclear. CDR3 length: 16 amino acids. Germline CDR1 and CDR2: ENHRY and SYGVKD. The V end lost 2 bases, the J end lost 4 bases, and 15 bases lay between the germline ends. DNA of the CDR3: TGTGCCATCAGTGAGGACCCGGGAGGGAGAAATCAGCCCCAGCATTTT. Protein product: CAISEDPGGRNQPQHF.

The CDR3 protein is CASSLDRINYGYTF. Here the CDR3 DNA reads TGCGCCAGCAGCTTGGACAGGATTAACTATGGCTACACCTTC. The chain couples TRBV5-1 to TRBJ1-2; a weak D match, TRBD1 (5 bases). Trimming shortened V by 0 bases and J by 1 base, and 7 bases separated the two germline ends. This CDR3 comprises 14 residues. Germline V gene sequence: CDR1 SGHRS, CDR2 YFSETQ.

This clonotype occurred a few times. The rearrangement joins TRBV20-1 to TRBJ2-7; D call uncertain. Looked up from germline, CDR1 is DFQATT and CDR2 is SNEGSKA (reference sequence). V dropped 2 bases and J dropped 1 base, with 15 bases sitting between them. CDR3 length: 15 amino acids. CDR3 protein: CSARISGSDSYEQYF. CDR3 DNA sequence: TGCAGTGCTAGAATCTCCGGTTCGGATTCCTACGAGCAGTACTTC.

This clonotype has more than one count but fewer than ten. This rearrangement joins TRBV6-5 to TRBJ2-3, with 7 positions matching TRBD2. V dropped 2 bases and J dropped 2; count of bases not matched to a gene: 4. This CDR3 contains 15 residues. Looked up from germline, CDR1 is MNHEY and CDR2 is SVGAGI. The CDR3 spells CASSYIGGDTDTQYF. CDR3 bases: TGTGCCAGCAGTTACATTGGGGGGGACACAGATACGCAGTATTTT.

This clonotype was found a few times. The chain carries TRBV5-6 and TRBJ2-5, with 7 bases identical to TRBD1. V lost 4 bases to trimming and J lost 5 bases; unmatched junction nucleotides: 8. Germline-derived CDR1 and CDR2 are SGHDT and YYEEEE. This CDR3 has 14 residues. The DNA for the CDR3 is TGTGCCAGCAGCGCCCAGACAGGGACCGAGACCCAGTACTTC. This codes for CASSAQTGTETQYF.

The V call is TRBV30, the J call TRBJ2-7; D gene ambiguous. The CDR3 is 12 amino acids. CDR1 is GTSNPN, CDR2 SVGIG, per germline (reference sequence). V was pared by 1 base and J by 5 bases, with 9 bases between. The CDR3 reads CAWSEVNNEQYF. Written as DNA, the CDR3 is TGTGCCTGGAGTGAGGTAAACAACGAGCAGTACTTC.

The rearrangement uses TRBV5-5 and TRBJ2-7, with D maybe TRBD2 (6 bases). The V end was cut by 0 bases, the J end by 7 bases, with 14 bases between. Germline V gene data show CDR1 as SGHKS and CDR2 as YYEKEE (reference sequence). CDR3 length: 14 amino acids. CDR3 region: CASSLGREDGEQYF. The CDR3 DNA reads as TGTGCCAGCAGCTTGGGCAGGGAGGATGGAGAGCAGTACTTC.

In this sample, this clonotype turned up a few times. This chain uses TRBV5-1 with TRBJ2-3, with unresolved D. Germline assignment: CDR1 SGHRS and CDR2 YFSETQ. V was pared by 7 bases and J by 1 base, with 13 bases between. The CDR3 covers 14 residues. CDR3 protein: CASRVTYGTDTQYF. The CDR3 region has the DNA TGCGCCAGCCGAGTGACATACGGCACAGATACGCAGTATTTT.

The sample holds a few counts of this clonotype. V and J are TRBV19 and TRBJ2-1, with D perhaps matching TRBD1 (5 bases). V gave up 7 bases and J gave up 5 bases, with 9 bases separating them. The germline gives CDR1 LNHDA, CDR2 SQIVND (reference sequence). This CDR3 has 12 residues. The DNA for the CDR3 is TGTGCCAGTACGCAGGGTCACAATGAGCAGTTCTTC. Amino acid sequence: CASTQGHNEQFF. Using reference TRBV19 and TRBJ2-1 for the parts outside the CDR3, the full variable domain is DGGITQSPKYLFRKEGQNVTLSCEQNLNHDAMYWYRQDPGQGLRLIYYSQIVNDFQKGDIAEGYSVSREKKESFPLTVTSAQKNPTAFYLCASTQGHNEQFFGPGTRLTVL.

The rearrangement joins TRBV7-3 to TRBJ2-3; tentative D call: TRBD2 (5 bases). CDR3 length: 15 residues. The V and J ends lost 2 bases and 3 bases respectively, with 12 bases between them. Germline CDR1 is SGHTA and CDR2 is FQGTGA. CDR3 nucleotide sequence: TGTGCCAGCAGCTTATCTCGGGATTTGACAGATACGCAGTATTTT. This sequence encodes CASSLSRDLTDTQYF.